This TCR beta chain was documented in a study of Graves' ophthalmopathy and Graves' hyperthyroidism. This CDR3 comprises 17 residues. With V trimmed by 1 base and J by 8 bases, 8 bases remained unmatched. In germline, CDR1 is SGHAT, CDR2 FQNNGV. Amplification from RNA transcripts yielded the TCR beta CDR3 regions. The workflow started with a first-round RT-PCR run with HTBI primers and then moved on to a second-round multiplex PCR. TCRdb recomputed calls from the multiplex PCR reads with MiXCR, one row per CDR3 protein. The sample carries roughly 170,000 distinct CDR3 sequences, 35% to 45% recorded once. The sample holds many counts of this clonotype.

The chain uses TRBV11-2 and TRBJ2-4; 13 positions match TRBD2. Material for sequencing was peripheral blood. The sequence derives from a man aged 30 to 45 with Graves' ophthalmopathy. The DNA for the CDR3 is TGTGCCAGCAGCTTAGGGGCCGGGACTAGCGGGATTTACATTCAGTACTTC. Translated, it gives CASSLGAGTSGIYIQYF.